This T cell receptor beta chain appears in the sequencing data of a study of OX40 agonist ivuxolimab in advanced cancers. Some clones are missing from TCRdb's copy, which holds only in-frame ones; the method was immunoSEQ multiplex PCR. Among about 13,000 clones listed, 80% to 85% were seen once. Between the trimmed V and J ends, which lost 3 bases and 1 base, there was a span of 12 bases. Germline V CDR1 and CDR2: LNHDA, SQIVND (reference sequence). The CDR3 covers 16 residues. The sequence came from an adult with an advanced solid tumor such as melanoma, head and neck, liver or kidney cancer. The chain joins TRBV19 to TRBJ2-2; D is perhaps TRBD1 (6 bases). The sample consisted of CD4+ or CD8+ T cells sorted from blood, taken in a trial of the OX40 agonist ivuxolimab. CDR3 coding DNA: TGTGCCAGTAGTATGTTGGCAGGGGAGAACACCGGGGAGCTGTTTTTT. Amino acids: CASSMLAGENTGELFF.